This T cell receptor (beta chain) originates from a study of memory CD4+ T cells and cytomegalovirus serostatus. Single viable CD3+CD4+CD8-CD45RO+ cells were sorted as the memory CD4+ T cells. The assay was immunoSEQ multiplex PCR, and TCRdb's table has in-frame clones only and misses some. The data contain approximately 61,000 clones, 82% of them singletons. Germline CDR1 reads SGHRS; CDR2 reads YFSETQ. The CDR3 has 16 amino acids. V lost 1 base to trimming and J lost 6 bases; unmatched junction nucleotides: 12. Sequencing used memory CD4+ T cells from blood. This sequence joins TRBV5-1 and TRBJ2-7; TRBD2 aligns across 8 bases. The receptor's source is an adult in good health and CMV-seronegative. CDR3 sequence: CASSLFGGGQETEQYF. The CDR3 DNA reads as TGCGCCAGCAGCTTGTTCGGGGGGGGGCAAGAAACCGAGCAGTACTTC.